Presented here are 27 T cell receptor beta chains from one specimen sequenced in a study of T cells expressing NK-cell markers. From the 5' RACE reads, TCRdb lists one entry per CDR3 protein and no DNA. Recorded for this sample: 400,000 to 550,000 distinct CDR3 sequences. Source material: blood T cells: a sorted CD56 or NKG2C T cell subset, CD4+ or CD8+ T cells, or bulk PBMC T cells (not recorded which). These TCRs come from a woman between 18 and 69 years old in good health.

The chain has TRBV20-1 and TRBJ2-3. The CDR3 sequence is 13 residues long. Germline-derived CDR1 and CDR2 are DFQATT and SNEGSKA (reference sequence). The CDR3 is CSAFDPIGDTQYF.

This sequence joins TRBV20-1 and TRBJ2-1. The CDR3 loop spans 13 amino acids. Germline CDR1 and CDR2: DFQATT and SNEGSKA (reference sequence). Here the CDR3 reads CSARVQAYNEQFF.

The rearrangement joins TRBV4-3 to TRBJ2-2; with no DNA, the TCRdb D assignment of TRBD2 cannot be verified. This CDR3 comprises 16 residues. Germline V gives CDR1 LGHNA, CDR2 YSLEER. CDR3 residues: CASSQVGGPFSGELFF.

CDR3 residues: CASSRITGTDSNQPQHF. V usage is TRBV23-1 and J usage is TRBJ1-5; without DNA, the TCRdb call of TRBD1 cannot be checked. TRBV23-1 is classed as an ORF, of uncertain function. This CDR3 contains 17 residues.

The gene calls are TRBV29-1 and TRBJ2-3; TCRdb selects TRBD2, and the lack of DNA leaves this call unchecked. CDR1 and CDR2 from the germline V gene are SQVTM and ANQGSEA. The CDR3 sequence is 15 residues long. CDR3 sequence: CSANGLAGGADTQYF.

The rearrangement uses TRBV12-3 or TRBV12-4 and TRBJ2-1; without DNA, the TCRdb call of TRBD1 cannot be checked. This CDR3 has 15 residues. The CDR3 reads CASSGITVGAREQFF.

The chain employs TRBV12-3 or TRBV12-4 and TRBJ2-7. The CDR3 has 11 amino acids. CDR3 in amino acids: CASSNTYEQYF.

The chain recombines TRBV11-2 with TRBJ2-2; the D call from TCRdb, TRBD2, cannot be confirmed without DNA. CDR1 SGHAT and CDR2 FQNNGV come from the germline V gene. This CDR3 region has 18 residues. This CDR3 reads CASSTRGLAGGPDGELFF.

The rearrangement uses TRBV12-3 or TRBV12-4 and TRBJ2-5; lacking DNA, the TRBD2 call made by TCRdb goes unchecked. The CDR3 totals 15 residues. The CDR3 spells CASKASGAGGETQYF.

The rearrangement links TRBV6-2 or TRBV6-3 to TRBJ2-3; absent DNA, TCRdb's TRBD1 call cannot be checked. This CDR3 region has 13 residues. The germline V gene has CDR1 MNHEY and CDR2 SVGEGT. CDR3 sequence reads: CASSTVGVGMQYF.

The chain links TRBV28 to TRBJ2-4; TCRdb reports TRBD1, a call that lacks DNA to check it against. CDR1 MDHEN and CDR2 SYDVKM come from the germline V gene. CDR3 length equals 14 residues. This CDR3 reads CASKGDGSLNIQYF. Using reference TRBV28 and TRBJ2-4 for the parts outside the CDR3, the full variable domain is DVKVTQSSRYLVKRTGEKVFLECVQDMDHENMFWYRQDPGLGLRLIYFSYDVKMKEKGDIPEGYSVSREKKERFSLILESASTNQTSMYLCASKGDGSLNIQYFGAGTRLSVL.

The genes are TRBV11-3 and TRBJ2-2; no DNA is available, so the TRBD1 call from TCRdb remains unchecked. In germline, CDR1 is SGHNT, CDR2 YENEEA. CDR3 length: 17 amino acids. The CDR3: CASSLDLGQGGTGELFF.

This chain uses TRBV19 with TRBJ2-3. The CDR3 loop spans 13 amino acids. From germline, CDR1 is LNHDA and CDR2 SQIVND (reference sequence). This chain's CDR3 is CASSIVGTDTQYF.

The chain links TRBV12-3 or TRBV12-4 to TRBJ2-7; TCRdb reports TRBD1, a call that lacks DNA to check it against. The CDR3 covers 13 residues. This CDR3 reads CASQARASYEQYF.

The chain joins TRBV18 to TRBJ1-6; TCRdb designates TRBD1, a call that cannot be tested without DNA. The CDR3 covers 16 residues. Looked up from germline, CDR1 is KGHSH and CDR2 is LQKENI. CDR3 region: CASSSSDRNDNSPLHF. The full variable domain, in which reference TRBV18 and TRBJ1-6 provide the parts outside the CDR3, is NAGVMQNPRHLVRRRGQEARLRCSPMKGHSHVYWYRQLPEEGLKFMVYLQKENIIDESGMPKERFSAEFPKEGPSILRIQQVVRGDSAAYFCASSSSDRNDNSPLHFGNGTRLTVT.

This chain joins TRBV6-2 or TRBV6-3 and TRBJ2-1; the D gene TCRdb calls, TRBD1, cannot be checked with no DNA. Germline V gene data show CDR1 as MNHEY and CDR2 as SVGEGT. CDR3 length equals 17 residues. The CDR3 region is CASSYSTRGRSYNEQFF.

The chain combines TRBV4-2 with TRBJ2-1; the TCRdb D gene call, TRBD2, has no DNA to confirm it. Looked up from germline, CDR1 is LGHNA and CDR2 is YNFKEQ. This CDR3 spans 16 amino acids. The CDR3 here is CASSQPPLAGGPEQFF.

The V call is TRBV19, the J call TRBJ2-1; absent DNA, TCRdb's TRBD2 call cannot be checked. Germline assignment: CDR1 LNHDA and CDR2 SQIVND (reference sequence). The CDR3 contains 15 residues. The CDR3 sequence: CASSMGLAGELEQFF.

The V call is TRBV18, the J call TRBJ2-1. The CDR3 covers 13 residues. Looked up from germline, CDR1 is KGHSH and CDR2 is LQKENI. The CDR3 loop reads CASSPGWLGEQFF.

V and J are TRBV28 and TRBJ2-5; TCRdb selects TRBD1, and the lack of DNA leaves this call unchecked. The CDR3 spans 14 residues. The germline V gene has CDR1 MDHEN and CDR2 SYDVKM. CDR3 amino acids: CASRVAGDQETQYF.

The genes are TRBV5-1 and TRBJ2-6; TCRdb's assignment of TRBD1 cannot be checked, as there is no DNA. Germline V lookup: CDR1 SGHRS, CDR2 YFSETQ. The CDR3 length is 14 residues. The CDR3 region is CASRTASGANVLTF.

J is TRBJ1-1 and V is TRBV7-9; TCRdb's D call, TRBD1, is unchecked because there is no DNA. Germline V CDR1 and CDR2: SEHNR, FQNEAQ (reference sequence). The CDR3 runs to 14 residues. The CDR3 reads CASSLGGGERVAFF. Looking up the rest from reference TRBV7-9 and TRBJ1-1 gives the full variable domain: DTGVSQNPRHKITKRGQNVTFRCDPISEHNRLYWYRQTLGQGPEFLTYFQNEAQLEKSRLLSDRFSAERPKGSFSTLEIQRTEQGDSAMYLCASSLGGGERVAFFGQGTRLTVV.

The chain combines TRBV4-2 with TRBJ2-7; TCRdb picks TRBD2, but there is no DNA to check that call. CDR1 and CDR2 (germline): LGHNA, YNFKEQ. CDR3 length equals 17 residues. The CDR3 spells CASSQGPTSGTLDEQYF.

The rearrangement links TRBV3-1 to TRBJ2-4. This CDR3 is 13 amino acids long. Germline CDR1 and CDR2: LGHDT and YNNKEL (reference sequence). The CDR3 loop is CASSQDSSNIQYF.

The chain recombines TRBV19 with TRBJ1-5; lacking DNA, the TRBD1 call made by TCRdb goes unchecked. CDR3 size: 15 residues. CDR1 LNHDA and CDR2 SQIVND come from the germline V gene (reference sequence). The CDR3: CASSTTGVNNQPQHF.

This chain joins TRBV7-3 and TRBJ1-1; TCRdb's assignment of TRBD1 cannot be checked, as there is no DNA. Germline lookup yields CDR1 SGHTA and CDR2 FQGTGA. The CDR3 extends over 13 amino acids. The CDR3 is CASSRVRGTEPFF.

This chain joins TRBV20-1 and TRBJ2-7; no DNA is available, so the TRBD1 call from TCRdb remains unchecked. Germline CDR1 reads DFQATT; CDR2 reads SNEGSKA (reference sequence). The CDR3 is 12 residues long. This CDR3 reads CSAGDRSYEQYF.